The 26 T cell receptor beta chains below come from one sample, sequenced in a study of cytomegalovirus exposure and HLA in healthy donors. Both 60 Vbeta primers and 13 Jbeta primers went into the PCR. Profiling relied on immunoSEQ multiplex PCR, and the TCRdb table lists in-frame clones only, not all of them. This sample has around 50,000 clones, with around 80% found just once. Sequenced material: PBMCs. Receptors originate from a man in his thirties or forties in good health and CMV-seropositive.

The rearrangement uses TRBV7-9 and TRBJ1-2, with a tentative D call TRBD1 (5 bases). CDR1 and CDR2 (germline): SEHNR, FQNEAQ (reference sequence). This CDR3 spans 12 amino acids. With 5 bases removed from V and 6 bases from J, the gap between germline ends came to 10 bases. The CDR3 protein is CASSPAGNGYTF. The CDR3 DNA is TGTGCCAGCAGCCCTGCAGGGAATGGCTACACCTTC.

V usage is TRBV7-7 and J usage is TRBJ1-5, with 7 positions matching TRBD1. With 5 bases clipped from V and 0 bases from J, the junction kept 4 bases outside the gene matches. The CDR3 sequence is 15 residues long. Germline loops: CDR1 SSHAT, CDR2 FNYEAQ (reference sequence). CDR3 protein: CASSPTGHSNQPQHF. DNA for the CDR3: TGTGCCAGCAGCCCGACAGGGCATAGCAATCAGCCCCAGCATTTT. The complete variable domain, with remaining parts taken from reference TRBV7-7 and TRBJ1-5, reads GAGVSQSPRYKVTKRGQDVTLRCDPISSHATLYWYQQALGQGPEFLTYFNYEAQPDKSGLPSDRFSAERPEGSISTLTIQRTEQRDSAMYRCASSPTGHSNQPQHFGDGTRLSIL.

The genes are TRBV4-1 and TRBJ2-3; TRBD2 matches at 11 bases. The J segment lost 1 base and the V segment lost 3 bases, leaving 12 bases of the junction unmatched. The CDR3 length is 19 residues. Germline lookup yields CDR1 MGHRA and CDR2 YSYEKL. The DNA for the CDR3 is TGCGCCAGCAGCCAGCCCTCCGAACTAGCGGGGGAGCGCACAGATACGCAGTATTTT. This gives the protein CASSQPSELAGERTDTQYF.

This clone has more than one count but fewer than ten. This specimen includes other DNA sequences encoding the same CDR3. Here the CDR3 DNA reads TGTGCCAGCAGTACTAGCGGGGGCACAGATACGCAGTATTTT. Translation gives CASSTSGGTDTQYF. The rearrangement uses TRBV6-4 and TRBJ2-3; 10 nucleotides align to TRBD2. This CDR3 comprises 14 residues. V shed 5 bases and J 1 base; nucleotides not matched to a gene: 0. Germline V gene sequence: CDR1 MRHNA, CDR2 SNTAGT.

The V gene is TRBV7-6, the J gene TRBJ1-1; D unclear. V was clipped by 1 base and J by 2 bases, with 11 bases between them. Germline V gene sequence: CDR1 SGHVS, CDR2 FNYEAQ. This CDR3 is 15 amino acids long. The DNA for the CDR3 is TGTGCCAGCAGCTTAGAGGCGGGCGATAACACTGAAGCTTTCTTT. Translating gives CASSLEAGDNTEAFF.

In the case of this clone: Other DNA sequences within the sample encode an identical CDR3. The CDR3 bases are TGCGCCAGCAGCTTGGCAGGCAAAGAGACCCAGTACTTC. This gives the protein CASSLAGKETQYF. This chain links TRBV5-1 with TRBJ2-5; D remains unclear. The V gene's germline CDR1 is SGHRS and CDR2 YFSETQ. The V end was cut by 0 bases, the J end by 3 bases, with 6 bases between. The CDR3 length is 13 residues.

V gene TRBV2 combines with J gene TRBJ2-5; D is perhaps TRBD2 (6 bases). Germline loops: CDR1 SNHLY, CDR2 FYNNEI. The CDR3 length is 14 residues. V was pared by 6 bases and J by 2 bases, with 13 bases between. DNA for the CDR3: TGTGCCAGCAGCCACCGGGACTGGCAAGAGACCCAGTACTTC. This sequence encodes CASSHRDWQETQYF.

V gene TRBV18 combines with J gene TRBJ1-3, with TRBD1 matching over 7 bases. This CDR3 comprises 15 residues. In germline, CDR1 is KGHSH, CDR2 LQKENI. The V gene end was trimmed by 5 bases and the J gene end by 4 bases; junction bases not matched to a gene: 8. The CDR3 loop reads CASSSTPGQGNTIYF. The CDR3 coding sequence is TGTGCCAGCTCATCTACGCCGGGACAGGGAAACACCATATATTTT.

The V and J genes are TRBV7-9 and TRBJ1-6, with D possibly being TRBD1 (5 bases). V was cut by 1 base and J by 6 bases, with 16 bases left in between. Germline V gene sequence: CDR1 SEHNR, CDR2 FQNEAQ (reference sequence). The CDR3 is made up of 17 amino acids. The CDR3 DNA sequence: TGTGCCAGCAGCTTAGTTGCCATCGGACAACGTAATTCACCCCTCCACTTT. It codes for CASSLVAIGQRNSPLHF.

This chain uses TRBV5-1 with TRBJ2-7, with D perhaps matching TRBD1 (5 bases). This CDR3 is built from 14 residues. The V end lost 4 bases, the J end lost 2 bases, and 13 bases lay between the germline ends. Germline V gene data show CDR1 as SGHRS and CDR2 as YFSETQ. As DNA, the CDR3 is TGCGCCAGCAGCCCTGCAGGGCCCCCCTACGAGCAGTACTTC. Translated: CASSPAGPPYEQYF.

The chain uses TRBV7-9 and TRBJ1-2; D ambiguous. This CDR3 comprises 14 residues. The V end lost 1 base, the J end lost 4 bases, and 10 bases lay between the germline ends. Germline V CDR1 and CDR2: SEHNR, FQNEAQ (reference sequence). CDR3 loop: CASSLGSNSYGYTF. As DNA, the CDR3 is TGTGCCAGCAGCTTAGGGAGTAATTCCTATGGCTACACCTTC.

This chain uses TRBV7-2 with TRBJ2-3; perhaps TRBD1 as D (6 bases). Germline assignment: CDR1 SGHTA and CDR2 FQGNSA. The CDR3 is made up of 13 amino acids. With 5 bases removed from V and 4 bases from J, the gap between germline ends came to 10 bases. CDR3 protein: CASSPAGADTQYF. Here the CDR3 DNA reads TGTGCCAGCAGCCCGGCAGGGGCAGATACGCAGTATTTT.

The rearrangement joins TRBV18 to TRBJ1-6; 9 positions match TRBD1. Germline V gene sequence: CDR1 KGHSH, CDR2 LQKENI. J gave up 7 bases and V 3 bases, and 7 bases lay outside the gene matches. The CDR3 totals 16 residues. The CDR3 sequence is CASSPPGQGRNSPLHF. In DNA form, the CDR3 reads TGTGCCAGCTCACCGCCTGGACAGGGGAGGAATTCACCCCTCCACTTT. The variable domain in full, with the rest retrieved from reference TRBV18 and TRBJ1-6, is NAGVMQNPRHLVRRRGQEARLRCSPMKGHSHVYWYRQLPEEGLKFMVYLQKENIIDESGMPKERFSAEFPKEGPSILRIQQVVRGDSAAYFCASSPPGQGRNSPLHFGNGTRLTVT.

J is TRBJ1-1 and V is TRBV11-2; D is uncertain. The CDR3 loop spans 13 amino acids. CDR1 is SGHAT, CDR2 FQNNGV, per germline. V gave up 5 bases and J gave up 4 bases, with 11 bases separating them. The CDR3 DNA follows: TGTGCCAGCAGCCATACGAGGTCCACTGAAGCTTTCTTT. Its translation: CASSHTRSTEAFF.

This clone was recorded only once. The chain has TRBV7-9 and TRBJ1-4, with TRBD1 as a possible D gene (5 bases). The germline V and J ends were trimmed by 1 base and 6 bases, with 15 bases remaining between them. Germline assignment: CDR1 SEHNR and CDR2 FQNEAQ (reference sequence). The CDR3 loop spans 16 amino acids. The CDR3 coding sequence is TGTGCCAGCAGCTTAGTGTCGGCGGGACGGTATGAAAAACTGTTTTTT. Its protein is CASSLVSAGRYEKLFF.

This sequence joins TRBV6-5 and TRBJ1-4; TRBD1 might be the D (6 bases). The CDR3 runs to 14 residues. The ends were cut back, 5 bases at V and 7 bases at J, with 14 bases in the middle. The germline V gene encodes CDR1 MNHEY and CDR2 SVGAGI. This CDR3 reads CASSDRGFGEKLFF. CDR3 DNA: TGTGCCAGCAGTGATAGGGGGTTCGGTGAAAAACTGTTTTTT.

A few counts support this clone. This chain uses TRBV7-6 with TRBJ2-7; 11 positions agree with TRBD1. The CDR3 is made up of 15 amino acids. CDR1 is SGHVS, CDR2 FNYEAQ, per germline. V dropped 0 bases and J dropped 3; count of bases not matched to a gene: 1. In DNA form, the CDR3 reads TGTGCCAGCAGCTTAGCCGGGACAGGGGGCTACGAGCAGTACTTC. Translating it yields CASSLAGTGGYEQYF.

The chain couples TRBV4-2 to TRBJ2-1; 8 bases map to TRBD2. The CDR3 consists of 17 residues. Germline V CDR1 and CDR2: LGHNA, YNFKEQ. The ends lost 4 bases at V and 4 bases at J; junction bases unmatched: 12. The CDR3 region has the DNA TGTGCCAGCAGCCCCGTGCATTCCAGCGGGGGTTACAATGAGCAGTTCTTC. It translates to CASSPVHSSGGYNEQFF.

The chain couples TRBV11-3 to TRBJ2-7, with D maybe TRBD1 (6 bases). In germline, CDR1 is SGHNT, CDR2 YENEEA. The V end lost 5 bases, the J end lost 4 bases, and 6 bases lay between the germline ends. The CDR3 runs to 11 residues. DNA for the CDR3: TGTGCCAGCAGCACAGGGTACGAGCAGTACTTC. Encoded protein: CASSTGYEQYF.

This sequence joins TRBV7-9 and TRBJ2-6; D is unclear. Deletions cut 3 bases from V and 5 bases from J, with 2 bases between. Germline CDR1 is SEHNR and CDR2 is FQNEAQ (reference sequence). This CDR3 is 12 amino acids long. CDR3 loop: CASSFRANVLTF. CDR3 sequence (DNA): TGTGCCAGCAGCTTTAGGGCCAACGTCCTGACTTTC.

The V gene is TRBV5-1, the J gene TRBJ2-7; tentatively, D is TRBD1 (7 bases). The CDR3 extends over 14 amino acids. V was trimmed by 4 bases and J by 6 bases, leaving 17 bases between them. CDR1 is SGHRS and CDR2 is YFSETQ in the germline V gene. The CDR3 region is CASSGRTGLSEQYF. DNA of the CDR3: TGCGCCAGCAGCGGGAGGACAGGTCTCAGCGAGCAGTACTTC.

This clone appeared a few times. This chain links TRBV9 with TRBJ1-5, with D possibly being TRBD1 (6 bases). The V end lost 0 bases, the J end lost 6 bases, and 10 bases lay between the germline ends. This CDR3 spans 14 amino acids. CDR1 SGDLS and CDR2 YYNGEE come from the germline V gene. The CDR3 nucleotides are TGTGCCAGCAGCGTAGGGGACACGTCTCAGCCCCAGCATTTT. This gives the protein CASSVGDTSQPQHF.

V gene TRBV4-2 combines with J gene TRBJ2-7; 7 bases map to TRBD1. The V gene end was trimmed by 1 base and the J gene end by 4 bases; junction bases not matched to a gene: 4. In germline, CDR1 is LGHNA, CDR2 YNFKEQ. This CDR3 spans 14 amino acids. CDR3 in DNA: TGTGCCAGCAGCCAAGTGGGACAGCCGTACGAGCAGTACTTC. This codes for CASSQVGQPYEQYF.

CDR3 nucleotide sequence: TGCGCCAGCAGCGTCCGGGACACCATCGGCAGGGAGACCCAGTACTTC. This gives the protein CASSVRDTIGRETQYF. The J gene is TRBJ2-5, the V gene TRBV5-1; a weak D match, TRBD1 (6 bases). Germline-derived CDR1 and CDR2 are SGHRS and YFSETQ. Between the trimmed V and J ends, which lost 4 bases and 5 bases, there was a span of 21 bases. CDR3 length: 16 residues.

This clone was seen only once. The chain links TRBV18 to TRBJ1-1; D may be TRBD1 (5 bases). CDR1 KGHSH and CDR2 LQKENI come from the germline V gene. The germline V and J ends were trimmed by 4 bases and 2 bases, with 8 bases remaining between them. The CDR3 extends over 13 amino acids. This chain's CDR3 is CASSLGANTEAFF. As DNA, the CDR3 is TGTGCCAGCTCACTAGGGGCCAACACTGAAGCTTTCTTT.

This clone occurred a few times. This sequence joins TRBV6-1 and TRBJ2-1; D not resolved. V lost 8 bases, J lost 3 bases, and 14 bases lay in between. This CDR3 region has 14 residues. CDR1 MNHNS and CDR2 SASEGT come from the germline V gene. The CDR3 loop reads CASCLQNSYNEQFF. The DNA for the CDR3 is TGTGCCAGCTGTTTACAGAACAGCTACAATGAGCAGTTCTTC.